This passage covers 27 T cell receptor beta chains from one sample sequenced in a study of blood T cell repertoires in COVID-19. Profiled with immunoSEQ multiplex PCR; TCRdb holds only in-frame clones, not every one. The table records around 140,000 clones, about 87% of them present only once. The sequenced sample was peripheral blood. All receptors derive from a man in his forties or fifties who had recovered from COVID-19.

CDR3 DNA: TGTGCCTGGAGTGTGGAGGGACGCATGAACACTGAAGCTTTCTTT. Residues: CAWSVEGRMNTEAFF. V and J are TRBV30 and TRBJ1-1, with D maybe TRBD1 (5 bases). This CDR3 spans 15 amino acids. Between the trimmed V and J ends, which lost 0 bases and 0 bases, there was a span of 11 bases. In germline, CDR1 is GTSNPN, CDR2 SVGIG (reference sequence).

The chain combines TRBV29-1 with TRBJ2-7; a possible D gene is TRBD1 (6 bases). The V end lost 0 bases, the J end lost 1 base, and 13 bases lay between the germline ends. This CDR3 comprises 15 residues. Germline V lookup: CDR1 SQVTM, CDR2 ANQGSEA. The CDR3 nucleotides are TGCAGCGTTGAAGATCCAGGGGCCAGTTCCTACGAGCAGTACTTC. Protein: CSVEDPGASSYEQYF.

This sequence joins TRBV18 and TRBJ1-3, with a possible D match to TRBD1 (6 bases). The germline V gene encodes CDR1 KGHSH and CDR2 LQKENI. This CDR3 has 16 amino acids. V gave up 5 bases and J gave up 0 bases, with 14 bases separating them. CDR3 protein: CASSSGQPVSGNTIYF. As DNA, the CDR3 is TGTGCCAGCTCAAGCGGACAGCCAGTCTCTGGAAACACCATATATTTT.

The chain employs TRBV11-3 and TRBJ2-3, with TRBD1 as a possible D gene (5 bases). Trimming removed 0 bases from V and 3 bases from J, with 10 bases in between. Germline assignment: CDR1 SGHNT and CDR2 YENEEA. This CDR3 is 15 amino acids long. CDR3 sequence: CASSLEGHQTDTQYF. CDR3 in DNA: TGTGCCAGCAGCTTAGAGGGGCACCAAACAGATACGCAGTATTTT.

The V gene is TRBV4-2, the J gene TRBJ2-4, with TRBD2 matching over 7 bases. Germline-derived CDR1 and CDR2 are LGHNA and YNFKEQ. The CDR3 sequence is 19 residues long. V shed 4 bases, J shed 3 bases, and the junction held 18 bases outside the gene matches. CDR3 in amino acids: CASSLLLGLVDAHKNIQYF. CDR3 nucleotides: TGTGCCAGCAGCCTCCTTCTTGGACTAGTCGACGCTCACAAAAACATTCAGTACTTC.

This CDR3 reads CASSLASGQNTGELFF. The CDR3 coding sequence is TGTGCCAGCAGCTTAGCGTCAGGACAGAACACCGGGGAGCTGTTTTTT. The V gene is TRBV7-2, the J gene TRBJ2-2, with D perhaps matching TRBD1 (5 bases). The germline gives CDR1 SGHTA, CDR2 FQGNSA. The CDR3 extends over 16 amino acids. Trimming left V 0 bases short and J 1 base short, with 9 bases between.

This clone showed up just once. The genes are TRBV3-1 (or the pseudogene TRBV3-2) and TRBJ2-1; the match to TRBD2 covers 8 bases. Per germline, CDR1 LGHDT and CDR2 YNNKEL (reference sequence). This CDR3 comprises 17 residues. V lost 0 bases and J lost 6; bases outside the gene matches: 10. In nucleotides, the CDR3 is TGTGCCAGCAGCCAAGAACGCTCTGGACTAGCCTTCAATGAGCAGTTCTTC. Translation: CASSQERSGLAFNEQFF.

In its sample, this clone ranks as medium-sized. The chain links TRBV6-4 to TRBJ2-2; 7 bases agree with TRBD2. The germline gives CDR1 MRHNA, CDR2 SNTAGT. V trimming: 4 bases; J trimming: 4 bases; junction bases outside the gene matches: 0. The CDR3 has 13 residues. The CDR3 protein is CASSGTSTGELFF. The CDR3 region has the DNA TGTGCCAGCAGTGGGACTAGCACCGGGGAGCTGTTTTTT.

The V gene is TRBV19, the J gene TRBJ1-2; tentative D call: TRBD1 (5 bases). V lost 5 bases and J 4 bases, leaving 14 bases between the germline ends. CDR1 is LNHDA, CDR2 SQIVND, per germline (reference sequence). The CDR3 has 14 amino acids. The CDR3 reads CASSVGSRAYGYTF. CDR3 nucleotide sequence: TGTGCCAGTAGTGTAGGTTCCAGGGCCTATGGCTACACCTTC.

This chain's CDR3 is CASSSAAGWNYGYTF. DNA for the CDR3: TGTGCCAGCAGTTCGGCGGCAGGGTGGAACTATGGCTACACCTTC. The J gene is TRBJ1-2, the V gene TRBV6-5; weak D call: TRBD1 (5 bases). The CDR3 is 15 amino acids. Per germline, CDR1 MNHEY and CDR2 SVGAGI. V dropped 4 bases and J dropped 2 bases, with 14 bases sitting between them.

The chain joins TRBV11-3 to TRBJ2-7; D not resolved. This CDR3 spans 14 amino acids. Trimming took 2 bases from V and 0 from J, leaving 8 bases between them. In germline, CDR1 is SGHNT, CDR2 YENEEA. The CDR3 DNA reads TGTGCCAGCAGCTTATCTACCGTCTCCTACGAGCAGTACTTC. Translating it yields CASSLSTVSYEQYF.

The V gene is TRBV7-9, the J gene TRBJ1-2; TRBD1 is a possible D gene (5 bases). Germline CDR1 SEHNR, CDR2 FQNEAQ (reference sequence). Trimming took off 5 bases at V and 4 bases at J, with 17 bases between the two ends. The length of the CDR3 is 15 residues. The CDR3 sequence: CASSSQRQNSYGYTF. The CDR3 DNA follows: TGTGCCAGCAGCAGCCAACGACAGAACAGCTATGGCTACACCTTC. Using reference TRBV7-9 and TRBJ1-2 for the parts outside the CDR3, the full variable domain is DTGVSQNPRHKITKRGQNVTFRCDPISEHNRLYWYRQTLGQGPEFLTYFQNEAQLEKSRLLSDRFSAERPKGSFSTLEIQRTEQGDSAMYLCASSSQRQNSYGYTFGSGTRLTVV.

This chain uses TRBV18 with TRBJ1-2; 7 positions agree with TRBD1. The junction had 8 bases not matched to a gene; V was cut back by 3 bases and J by 4 bases. Looked up from germline, CDR1 is KGHSH and CDR2 is LQKENI. The CDR3 is made up of 15 amino acids. The CDR3 protein is CASSPQTGSFYGYTF. DNA for the CDR3: TGTGCCAGCTCACCTCAGACAGGGTCCTTCTATGGCTACACCTTC.

This chain joins TRBV5-1 and TRBJ2-1; 13 nucleotides line up with TRBD2. Unmatched junction bases numbered 11, after V lost 4 bases and J lost 10 bases. Germline-derived CDR1 and CDR2 are SGHRS and YFSETQ. This CDR3 is 16 amino acids long. CDR3 amino acids: CASSPSTSGGAKEQFF. In DNA form, the CDR3 reads TGCGCCAGCAGCCCCTCCACTAGCGGGGGGGCAAAGGAGCAGTTCTTC.

The chain is built from TRBV4-3 and TRBJ1-4; weak D call: TRBD1 (5 bases). This CDR3 has 15 amino acids. Trimming shortened V by 1 base and J by 4 bases, and 10 bases separated the two germline ends. The germline V gene has CDR1 LGHNA and CDR2 YSLEER. CDR3 amino acids: CASSQVGAGNEKLFF. CDR3 nucleotide sequence: TGCGCCAGCAGCCAAGTAGGGGCAGGTAATGAAAAACTGTTTTTT.

The chain carries TRBV19 and TRBJ2-3; maybe TRBD2 (5 bases). Per germline, CDR1 LNHDA and CDR2 SQIVND (reference sequence). The CDR3 contains 15 residues. V gave up 4 bases and J gave up 0 bases, with 11 bases separating them. This chain's CDR3 is CASSSGWGSTDTQYF. Written as DNA, the CDR3 is TGTGCCAGTAGTAGCGGGTGGGGAAGCACAGATACGCAGTATTTT.

This rearrangement joins TRBV2 to TRBJ2-2, with TRBD1 matching 11 bases. Germline V gene data show CDR1 as SNHLY and CDR2 as FYNNEI. V was clipped by 6 bases and J by 6 bases; unmatched bases: 6. The CDR3 totals 15 residues. Written as DNA, the CDR3 is TGTGCCAGCAGCGAGGACAGGGGGCGCGCCGGGGAGCTGTTTTTT. Amino acid sequence: CASSEDRGRAGELFF. The full variable domain, completed using reference TRBV2 and TRBJ2-2, is EPEVTQTPSHQVTQMGQEVILRCVPISNHLYFYWYRQILGQKVEFLVSFYNNEISEKSEIFDDQFSVERPDGSNFTLKIRSTKLEDSAMYFCASSEDRGRAGELFFGEGSRLTVL.

The chain is built from TRBV7-6 and TRBJ2-7, with a possible D match to TRBD2 (6 bases). Germline values: CDR1 SGHVS, CDR2 FNYEAQ. This CDR3 is built from 14 residues. The ends were cut back, 3 bases at V and 4 bases at J, with 13 bases in the middle. CDR3 nucleotide sequence: TGTGCCAGCAGCTTCGGAGGGAAGCCTTACGAGCAGTACTTC. It codes for CASSFGGKPYEQYF.

This clone appeared many times. The chain joins TRBV4-2 to TRBJ1-2; 9 nucleotides align to TRBD1. V lost 0 bases and J lost 3; bases outside the gene matches: 8. The germline V gene has CDR1 LGHNA and CDR2 YNFKEQ. This CDR3 spans 17 amino acids. CDR3 amino acids: CASSQDNLGTGYYGYTF. The CDR3 nucleotides are TGTGCCAGCAGCCAAGATAATTTAGGGACAGGGTACTATGGCTACACCTTC.

The chain combines TRBV27 with TRBJ1-6; a possible D gene is TRBD1 (6 bases). Germline V gene sequence: CDR1 MNHEY, CDR2 SMNVEV (reference sequence). This CDR3 comprises 16 residues. V lost 3 bases and J 2 bases, leaving 11 bases between the germline ends. The CDR3 DNA reads TGTGCCAGCAGTTTCATTGGGGGCGCCTATAATTCACCCCTCCACTTT. Residues: CASSFIGGAYNSPLHF.

The rearrangement links TRBV11-1 to TRBJ2-3; D may be TRBD2 (5 bases). The V gene lost 1 base and the J gene lost 5 bases, with 10 bases spanning the gap. Germline assignment: CDR1 SGHAT and CDR2 FQDESV (reference sequence). The CDR3 has 14 amino acids. CDR3 in amino acids: CASSLGAGGDTQYF. CDR3 DNA sequence: TGTGCCAGCAGCTTAGGGGCAGGAGGAGATACGCAGTATTTT.

The V and J genes are TRBV2 and TRBJ1-1, with 7 bases that match TRBD1. CDR1 SNHLY and CDR2 FYNNEI come from the germline V gene. The CDR3 contains 15 residues. The V and J ends lost 4 bases and 0 bases, in that order; junction bases with no gene match: 5. This CDR3 is CASSVQTGMNTEAFF. CDR3 sequence (DNA): TGTGCCAGCAGTGTCCAGACAGGGATGAACACTGAAGCTTTCTTT. The full variable domain, its missing parts supplied by reference TRBV2 and TRBJ1-1, is EPEVTQTPSHQVTQMGQEVILRCVPISNHLYFYWYRQILGQKVEFLVSFYNNEISEKSEIFDDQFSVERPDGSNFTLKIRSTKLEDSAMYFCASSVQTGMNTEAFFGQGTRLTVV.

The table lists this clone with a count of one. This chain uses TRBV7-2 with TRBJ2-7; TRBD1 matches at 11 bases. The CDR3 spans 15 residues. Germline V gene data show CDR1 as SGHTA and CDR2 as FQGNSA. Unmatched junction bases numbered 10, after V lost 5 bases and J lost 7 bases. The CDR3 sequence is CASSARSGTGGEQYF. DNA of the CDR3: TGTGCCAGCAGCGCGCGCTCCGGGACAGGGGGTGAGCAGTACTTC.

The gene calls are TRBV11-2 and TRBJ2-7, with TRBD2 matching over 8 bases. The V gene end was trimmed by 2 bases and the J gene end by 0 bases; junction bases not matched to a gene: 6. The CDR3 runs 16 residues. Germline CDR1 and CDR2: SGHAT and FQNNGV. CDR3 DNA: TGTGCCAGCAGCTTAACCGCGGGGGGAAGCTCCTACGAGCAGTACTTC. This gives the protein CASSLTAGGSSYEQYF.

The chain uses TRBV19 and TRBJ2-1; D call uncertain. Germline CDR1 and CDR2: LNHDA and SQIVND (reference sequence). The CDR3 spans 14 residues. V was cut by 0 bases and J by 3 bases, with 6 bases left in between. CDR3 DNA: TGTGCCAGTAGTATAGATCTGTACTACAATGAGCAGTTCTTC. Translated, it gives CASSIDLYYNEQFF.

The CDR3 region has the DNA TGTGCCAGCAGTTACGAACACCCGAACACCGGGGAGCTGTTTTTT. This sequence encodes CASSYEHPNTGELFF. The V gene is TRBV6-2 or TRBV6-3, the J gene TRBJ2-2; unclear D gene. CDR1 MNHEY and CDR2 SVGEGT come from the germline V gene. The CDR3 is 15 residues long. V gave up 2 bases and J gave up 0 bases, with 7 bases separating them.

This chain joins TRBV11-3 and TRBJ1-1; D is ambiguous. Trimming removed 1 base from V and 1 base from J, with 10 bases in between. The CDR3 is 15 amino acids. Germline V gene sequence: CDR1 SGHNT, CDR2 YENEEA. The CDR3 coding sequence is TGTGCCAGCAGCTTAGTTCACAGCAAGAACACTGAAGCTTTCTTT. Protein sequence: CASSLVHSKNTEAFF.